This T cell receptor beta chain was observed in a study of a mutant IDH1 vaccine in newly diagnosed glioma. Profiling relied on immunoSEQ multiplex PCR, and the TCRdb table lists in-frame clones only, not all of them. This sample has tens of thousands of clones, with roughly 76% found just once. Findings and caveats of the study: Seemingly, top peripheral T cell clonotype changes bore no relation to pseudoprogression.

The count of this clone is one. What it binds is not known. Time point of the sample: week 47, end of study. All doses held 300 ug of mutant IDH1 20-mer peptide, with topical imiquimod. The study gave patients eight vaccinations in weeks 1, 3, 5, 7, 11, 15, 19, 23. The source material was PBMCs, sampled from a glioma patient whose treatment included an IDH1 peptide vaccine. The sequence was obtained from a man aged 45 to 65 with glioma.

In nucleotides, the CDR3 is TGTGCCAGCAACCCGTGGGGGTTTGCTAACTATGGCTACACCTTC. Its translation: CASNPWGFANYGYTF. The chain couples TRBV9 to TRBJ1-2; D might be TRBD1 (5 bases). CDR1 is SGDLS, CDR2 YYNGEE, per germline. V lost 6 bases, J lost 0 bases, and 15 bases lay in between. The CDR3 is made up of 15 amino acids.